The next 28 T cell receptor beta chains were all read from a single sample in a study of blood T cell repertoires in COVID-19. Some clones are missing from TCRdb's copy, which holds only in-frame ones; the method was immunoSEQ multiplex PCR. The profile covers a few hundred thousand clones, with roughly 87% appearing a single time and roughly 4.5% taken by the ten largest. What was sequenced was peripheral blood. These receptors all stem from a middle-aged woman who had recovered from COVID-19.

J is TRBJ1-3 and V is TRBV4-3; TRBD1 agrees at 8 bases. CDR3 length equals 16 residues. Unmatched junction bases numbered 6, after V lost 2 bases and J lost 3 bases. Germline V gene sequence: CDR1 LGHNA, CDR2 YSLEER. The CDR3: CASSQTTGDIGNTIYF. CDR3 DNA: TGCGCCAGCAGCCAAACGACAGGGGATATTGGAAACACCATATATTTT.

The chain carries TRBV13 and TRBJ2-5; 10 bases are shared with TRBD2. This CDR3 is 17 amino acids long. CDR1 PRHDT and CDR2 FYEKMQ come from the germline V gene (reference sequence). The V and J ends lost 1 base and 5 bases, in that order; junction bases with no gene match: 10. The CDR3 DNA is TGTGCCAGCAGCTTAGTTTCCAGCGGGGGGGTTGAGGAGACCCAGTACTTC. It encodes CASSLVSSGGVEETQYF.

CDR3 protein: CASSTPSGTSGLRTQYF. The CDR3 bases are TGTGCCAGTAGTACTCCCTCCGGGACTAGCGGCCTCCGGACCCAGTACTTC. V and J are TRBV19 and TRBJ2-5; 11 bases are a match to TRBD2. The CDR3 covers 17 residues. V shed 4 bases and J 7 bases; nucleotides not matched to a gene: 14. Germline CDR1 LNHDA, CDR2 SQIVND (reference sequence).

This clone has a handful of counts. In nucleotides, the CDR3 is TGTGCCAGCAGCGTAGCTGGGACAGCACGATACGAGCAGTACTTC. This encodes CASSVAGTARYEQYF. J is TRBJ2-7 and V is TRBV9; 7 nucleotides agree with TRBD1. The CDR3 is 15 residues long. Germline trimming cut 0 bases from V and 4 bases from J; bases unmatched to any gene: 7. Germline V gene data show CDR1 as SGDLS and CDR2 as YYNGEE.

The rearrangement joins TRBV5-4 to TRBJ1-4; 8 positions match TRBD1. This CDR3 contains 18 residues. Germline V gives CDR1 SGHNT, CDR2 YYREEE (reference sequence). After removal of 5 bases from V and 7 bases from J, the junction contained 19 bases not matched to a gene. The CDR3, as DNA: TGTGCCAGCAGTCCGGAGGGGTCAGGGGGCCAAGATAGTGAAAAACTGTTTTTT. It codes for CASSPEGSGGQDSEKLFF.

The J gene is TRBJ2-6, the V gene TRBV9; unclear D gene. CDR1 and CDR2 from the germline V gene are SGDLS and YYNGEE. Trimming removed 7 bases from V and 0 bases from J, with 5 bases in between. This CDR3 has 13 amino acids. CDR3 region: CASESSGANVLTF. CDR3 coding DNA: TGTGCCAGCGAGAGCTCTGGGGCCAACGTCCTGACTTTC.

The chain has TRBV19 and TRBJ2-3; D remains ambiguous. Trimming left V 5 bases short and J 0 bases short, with 12 bases between. From germline, CDR1 is LNHDA and CDR2 SQIVND (reference sequence). The CDR3 sequence is 15 residues long. The CDR3 loop reads CASSSYAYSTDTQYF. CDR3 bases: TGTGCCAGTAGTTCCTATGCGTATAGCACAGATACGCAGTATTTT.

The chain carries TRBV10-2 and TRBJ1-2, with 8 bases matching TRBD1. The trim removed 8 bases at V and 4 bases at J, leaving 21 bases unmatched. Germline CDR1 reads WSHSY; CDR2 reads SAAADI. The CDR3 is 18 amino acids. Here the CDR3 reads CASLPLTGTGRFGYGYTF. The CDR3 DNA is TGCGCCAGCCTCCCTCTTACCGGGACAGGTAGATTTGGCTATGGCTACACCTTC.

The genes are TRBV5-5 and TRBJ2-3; D is ambiguous. Trimming cost V 1 base and J 5 bases, with 5 bases left between them. The CDR3 covers 12 residues. CDR1 and CDR2 (germline): SGHKS, YYEKEE (reference sequence). CDR3 nucleotides: TGTGCCAGCAGCTTGATGCGAGATACGCAGTATTTT. This translates into CASSLMRDTQYF.

The V and J genes are TRBV28 and TRBJ1-4; 8 positions match TRBD1. This CDR3 comprises 17 residues. CDR1 is MDHEN and CDR2 is SYDVKM in the germline V gene. The trim removed 6 bases at V and 4 bases at J, leaving 13 bases unmatched. CDR3 nucleotide sequence: TGTGCCAGCAGCCGGGACAGGTTCGCGGCCTTTAATGAAAAACTGTTTTTT. Protein product: CASSRDRFAAFNEKLFF.

The CDR3 bases are TGTGCCAGCAGTGAAAGGACAGGGAATGGCTACACCTTC. It encodes CASSERTGNGYTF. This sequence joins TRBV2 and TRBJ1-2; 8 bases agree with TRBD1. The CDR3 has 13 amino acids. Germline CDR1 reads SNHLY; CDR2 reads FYNNEI. After removal of 2 bases from V and 6 bases from J, the junction contained 2 bases not matched to a gene.

This clone was detected once. The chain combines TRBV11-3 with TRBJ2-7; TRBD2 might be the D (6 bases). The CDR3 loop spans 15 amino acids. CDR1 is SGHNT, CDR2 YENEEA, per germline. With 3 bases removed from V and 4 bases from J, the gap between germline ends came to 16 bases. This CDR3 reads CASSLGFGGVYEQYF. DNA for the CDR3: TGTGCCAGCAGCTTGGGCTTCGGAGGGGTTTACGAGCAGTACTTC.

About this clone: Other DNA sequences within the sample encode an identical CDR3. The chain's CDR3 is CASSLGGSRETQYF. CDR3 DNA: TGTGCCAGCAGCTTAGGCGGCTCCCGTGAGACCCAGTACTTC. This chain links TRBV7-6 with TRBJ2-5, with D unclear. This CDR3 spans 14 amino acids. The germline V gene encodes CDR1 SGHVS and CDR2 FNYEAQ. V was shortened by 1 base and J by 5 bases, with 11 bases between the two germline ends.

V gene TRBV3-1 (or the pseudogene TRBV3-2) combines with J gene TRBJ2-5, with 7 bases matching TRBD2. CDR3 size: 15 residues. V shed 1 base, J shed 5 bases, and the junction held 7 bases outside the gene matches. Germline CDR1 and CDR2: LGHDT and YNNKEL (reference sequence). This chain's CDR3 is CASSQANLRGETQYF. The CDR3 bases are TGTGCCAGCAGCCAAGCAAACTTGCGGGGGGAGACCCAGTACTTC.

This chain connects TRBV21-1 to TRBJ1-2. TRBV21-1 represents a pseudogene. CDR3 length: 18 residues. The CDR3 spells CASSKLRRTYYPNYGYTF. The CDR3 nucleotides are TGTGCCAGCAGCAAATTGAGGAGGACCTACTACCCTAACTATGGCTACACCTTC.

The gene calls are TRBV12-3 or TRBV12-4 and TRBJ2-4; 10 nucleotides match TRBD1. This CDR3 has 13 amino acids. V gave up 7 bases and J gave up 7 bases; unmatched junction bases: 4. The CDR3, as DNA: TGTGCCAGCACACCGGGACAGGGGAACATTCAGTACTTC. Protein: CASTPGQGNIQYF.

The V call is TRBV29-1, the J call TRBJ2-1; TRBD1 matches at 12 bases. Germline values: CDR1 SQVTM, CDR2 ANQGSEA. The V gene end was trimmed by 3 bases and the J gene end by 7 bases; junction bases not matched to a gene: 34. The CDR3 spans 24 residues. The CDR3 reads CSVDWHGTGGTSGIFGILGNEQFF. The DNA of the CDR3 is TGCAGCGTTGACTGGCACGGGACAGGGGGCACTTCGGGGATATTTGGTATCTTGGGTAATGAGCAGTTCTTC.

CDR3 sequence (DNA): TGTGCCAGCAGCTCCCGACGGGTGGCAGTCGCAGATACGCAGTATTTT. This codes for CASSSRRVAVADTQYF. The chain is built from TRBV7-8 and TRBJ2-3; D is unresolved. The CDR3 is 16 amino acids. The ends were cut back, 4 bases at V and 4 bases at J, with 18 bases in the middle. Germline CDR1 is SGHVS and CDR2 is FQNEAQ.

This chain uses TRBV28 with TRBJ2-5; 10 bases fit TRBD2. The CDR3 loop spans 18 amino acids. V lost 5 bases and J lost 4; bases outside the gene matches: 16. Germline loops: CDR1 MDHEN, CDR2 SYDVKM. CDR3 nucleotide sequence: TGTGCCAGCAGTAAGGGCCTTTCTAGCGGGGGAAGTGGAGAGACCCAGTACTTC. It specifies CASSKGLSSGGSGETQYF.

V and J are TRBV19 and TRBJ1-3; 10 bases agree with TRBD1. V gave up 5 bases and J gave up 1 base; unmatched junction bases: 2. The CDR3 covers 15 residues. Germline CDR1 LNHDA, CDR2 SQIVND (reference sequence). CDR3 region: CASSGTGESGNTIYF. Written as DNA, the CDR3 is TGTGCCAGTAGTGGGACAGGGGAGTCTGGAAACACCATATATTTT.

This chain connects TRBV2 to TRBJ2-3, with 7 bases aligning to TRBD1. This CDR3 has 15 residues. Germline V CDR1 and CDR2: SNHLY, FYNNEI. Losses at the gene ends were 4 bases for V and 0 bases for J; bases not matched to a gene: 4. CDR3 sequence (DNA): TGTGCCAGCAGTGGGGGGACAGTTAGCACAGATACGCAGTATTTT. This encodes CASSGGTVSTDTQYF. Together with reference TRBV2 and TRBJ2-3, the CDR3 gives the full variable domain: EPEVTQTPSHQVTQMGQEVILRCVPISNHLYFYWYRQILGQKVEFLVSFYNNEISEKSEIFDDQFSVERPDGSNFTLKIRSTKLEDSAMYFCASSGGTVSTDTQYFGPGTRLTVL.

The chain has TRBV7-3 and TRBJ1-5; 10 nucleotides line up with TRBD1. V shed 3 bases and J 0 bases; nucleotides not matched to a gene: 11. Germline V gene lookup returns CDR1 SGHTA and CDR2 FQGTGA. The CDR3 has 19 amino acids. CDR3 coding DNA: TGTGCCAGCAGCTTCCGGGACAGGGGATACAATTTTAGCAATCAGCCCCAGCATTTT. Translation gives CASSFRDRGYNFSNQPQHF.

The rearrangement uses TRBV20-1 and TRBJ2-1, with 11 bases matching TRBD2. Germline V gives CDR1 DFQATT, CDR2 SNEGSKA (reference sequence). The CDR3 covers 15 residues. With 3 bases clipped from V and 8 bases from J, the junction kept 9 bases outside the gene matches. CDR3 region: CSASSLAGGIDEQFF. CDR3 nucleotide sequence: TGCAGTGCTAGTTCCTTAGCGGGGGGGATTGATGAGCAGTTCTTC.

The J gene is TRBJ2-3, the V gene TRBV2; 9 bases map to TRBD1. The junction had 13 bases not matched to a gene; V was cut back by 4 bases and J by 2 bases. CDR3 size: 18 residues. Germline CDR1 reads SNHLY; CDR2 reads FYNNEI. For the CDR3, the DNA is TGTGCCAGCAGTGTAGCCCCTGGACAGGGGCAATTCACAGATACGCAGTATTTT. This translates into CASSVAPGQGQFTDTQYF. Filled out from reference TRBV2 and TRBJ2-3, the complete variable domain reads EPEVTQTPSHQVTQMGQEVILRCVPISNHLYFYWYRQILGQKVEFLVSFYNNEISEKSEIFDDQFSVERPDGSNFTLKIRSTKLEDSAMYFCASSVAPGQGQFTDTQYFGPGTRLTVL.

The table lists this clone with a few counts. V and J are TRBV30 and TRBJ2-7, with a tentative D call TRBD2 (5 bases). CDR3 size: 12 residues. Between the trimmed V and J ends, which lost 5 bases and 2 bases, there was a span of 10 bases. Germline CDR1 GTSNPN, CDR2 SVGIG (reference sequence). The CDR3 loop reads CAWGELAYEQYF. CDR3 coding DNA: TGTGCCTGGGGGGAGTTGGCCTACGAGCAGTACTTC. Variable domain in full (rest from reference TRBV30 and TRBJ2-7): SQTIHQWPATLVQPVGSPLSLECTVEGTSNPNLYWYRQAAGRGLQLLFYSVGIGQISSEVPQNLSASRPQDRQFILSSKKLLLSDSGFYLCAWGELAYEQYFGPGTRLTVT.

This sequence joins TRBV5-4 and TRBJ2-7; possibly TRBD1 for D (5 bases). Trimming shortened V by 4 bases and J by 6 bases, and 20 bases separated the two germline ends. The CDR3 is 15 residues long. In germline, CDR1 is SGHNT, CDR2 YYREEE (reference sequence). CDR3 amino acids: CASSPSLQAVIEQYV. The CDR3 region has the DNA TGTGCCAGCAGCCCATCTCTACAGGCCGTAATCGAGCAGTACGTC.

This rearrangement joins TRBV2 to TRBJ2-3; D may be TRBD2 (6 bases). Trimming stripped 10 bases from V and 2 bases from J, with 19 bases between. The CDR3 extends over 15 amino acids. Germline CDR1 SNHLY, CDR2 FYNNEI. The CDR3 sequence: CAIPIAGFHTDTQYF. DNA for the CDR3: TGTGCCATCCCGATCGCGGGATTTCACACAGATACGCAGTATTTT.

V is TRBV7-2 and J is TRBJ1-2, with 9 bases fitting TRBD1. This CDR3 is 13 amino acids long. Germline trimming cut 5 bases from V and 8 bases from J; bases unmatched to any gene: 6. Germline CDR1 SGHTA, CDR2 FQGNSA. The CDR3 reads CASSQGQGSGYTF. Here the CDR3 DNA reads TGTGCCAGCAGCCAGGGACAGGGTAGCGGCTACACCTTC.